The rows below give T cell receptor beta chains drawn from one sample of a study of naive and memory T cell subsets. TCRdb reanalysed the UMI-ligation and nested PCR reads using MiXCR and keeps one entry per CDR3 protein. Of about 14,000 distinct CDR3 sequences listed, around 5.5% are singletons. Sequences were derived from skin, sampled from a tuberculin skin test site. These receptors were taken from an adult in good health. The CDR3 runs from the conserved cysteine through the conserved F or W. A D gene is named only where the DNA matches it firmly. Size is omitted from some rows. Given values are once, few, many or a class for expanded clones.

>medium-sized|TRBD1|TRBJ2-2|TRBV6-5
TGTGCCAGCATGTACAGGGGTTACACCGGGGAGCTGTTTTTT
CASMYRGYTGELFF
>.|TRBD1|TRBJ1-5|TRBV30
TGTGCCTGGCAGAATGACTTTTCCGGACAGGGGTATCAGCCCCAGCATTTT
CAWQNDFSGQGYQPQHF
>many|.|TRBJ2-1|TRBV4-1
TGCGCCAGCAGCCAAGTGGGGGGGGGCGATGAGCAGTTCTTC
CASSQVGGGDEQFF
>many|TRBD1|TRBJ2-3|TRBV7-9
TGTGCCAGCAGCCTAACAGGGGGGCTTCGCACAGATACGCAGTATTTT
CASSLTGGLRTDTQYF
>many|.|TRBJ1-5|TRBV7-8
TGTGCCAGCAGTCCCGGCGGGAGGGTTCAGCCCCAGCATTTT
CASSPGGRVQPQHF
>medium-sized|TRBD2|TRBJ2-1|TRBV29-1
TGCAGCGTTAATCCGGGGGGGGACAATGAGCAGTTCTTC
CSVNPGGDNEQFF
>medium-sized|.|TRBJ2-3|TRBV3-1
TGTGCCAGCAGCTACGGGAGCACAGATACGCAGTATTTT
CASSYGSTDTQYF
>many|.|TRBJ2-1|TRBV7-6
TGTGCCAGCAGCTTTCCCGAACTTAGTGAGCAGTTCTTC
CASSFPELSEQFF
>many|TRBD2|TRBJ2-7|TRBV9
TGTGCCAGCAGCCCCTTAGCGGGGGACTCCTACGAGCAGTACTTC
CASSPLAGDSYEQYF
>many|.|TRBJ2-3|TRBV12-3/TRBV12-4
TGTGCCAGCAGTTTCCCGCAGGAGACGCAGTATTTT
CASSFPQETQYF
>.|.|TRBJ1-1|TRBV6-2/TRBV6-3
TGTGCCAGCAGCTCCGGGGGCAGAGTCACTGAAGCTTTCTTT
CASSSGGRVTEAFF
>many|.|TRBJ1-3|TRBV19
TGTGCCAGTACTTCAGGGTTTGGAAACACCATATATTTT
CASTSGFGNTIYF